The 10 T cell receptor beta chains presented below share a single source sample, sequenced in a study of CD8 T cells in ankylosing spondylitis. TCRdb reprocessed the 5' RACE reads with MiXCR, giving one entry per CDR3 protein. Counted here are under 200,000 distinct CDR3 sequences, over 10% occurring once; the ten biggest clones make up approximately 10%. The sequencing input was blood, either unsorted or a sorted T cell fraction (not recorded which). These receptors all come from a female donor with ankylosing spondylitis or in good health (not recorded which).

This chain connects TRBV5-5 to TRBJ2-5, with 9 bases aligning to TRBD1. The J segment lost 0 bases and the V segment lost 0 bases, leaving 6 bases of the junction unmatched. The CDR3 consists of 17 residues. Per the germline V gene, CDR1 is SGHKS and CDR2 is YYEKEE (reference sequence). The CDR3 nucleotides read TGTGCCAGCAGCTTGGCCCTCACAGGGGGCTACCAAGAGACCCAGTACTTC. Amino acids: CASSLALTGGYQETQYF.

Of note for this clonotype: A much larger clone is a single base away; this may be a read error. This chain joins TRBV29-1 and TRBJ2-1; TRBD2 might be the D (6 bases). The CDR3 has 13 residues. Germline V gene data show CDR1 as SQVTM and CDR2 as ANQGSEA. V shed 7 bases and J shed 8 bases, with 18 bases lying between them. This CDR3 reads CSGLDGGFDEQFF. CDR3 coding DNA: TGCAGCGGGCTGGACGGGGGTTTCGATGAGCAGTTCTTC.

This clonotype was seen at least ten times. The chain uses TRBV5-1 and TRBJ2-3, with 11 nucleotides matching TRBD2. Unmatched junction bases numbered 10, after V lost 4 bases and J lost 3 bases. This CDR3 is 17 amino acids long. Germline CDR1 reads SGHRS; CDR2 reads YFSETQ. The CDR3 protein is CASSIDTSGSRTDTQYF. The CDR3 DNA reads TGCGCCAGCAGCATCGATACTAGCGGGAGTAGGACAGATACGCAGTATTTT.

In this sample, this clonotype turned up many times. The gene calls are TRBV20-1 and TRBJ2-7, with 10 bases that match TRBD2. Germline CDR1 is DFQATT and CDR2 is SNEGSKA (reference sequence). The CDR3 has 15 residues. V lost 4 bases and J lost 3; bases outside the gene matches: 9. The CDR3 loop reads CSAKNMGLASYEQYF. CDR3 nucleotides: TGCAGTGCTAAAAACATGGGACTAGCGAGCTACGAGCAGTACTTC.

This clonotype showed up many times. The chain is built from TRBV7-2 and TRBJ2-1, with D perhaps matching TRBD2 (6 bases). Deletions cut 5 bases from V and 8 bases from J, with 16 bases between. CDR1 is SGHTA, CDR2 FQGNSA, per germline. The CDR3 is made up of 14 amino acids. In DNA form, the CDR3 reads TGTGCCAGCAGCCGAGACGGGCGGGGAGATGAGCAGTTCTTC. This sequence encodes CASSRDGRGDEQFF.

The chain has TRBV28 and TRBJ2-6; no firm D call. The CDR3 is made up of 15 amino acids. V lost 4 bases, J lost 0 bases, and 7 bases lay in between. Germline V gene lookup returns CDR1 MDHEN and CDR2 SYDVKM. CDR3: CASSSSNSGANVLTF. Written as DNA, the CDR3 is TGTGCCAGCAGTTCGTCAAACTCTGGGGCCAACGTCCTGACTTTC.

The sample holds many counts of this clonotype. The chain carries TRBV6-5 and TRBJ2-2; 7 positions agree with TRBD2. CDR3 length: 15 amino acids. The V segment lost 0 bases and the J segment 3 bases; nucleotides outside the gene matches: 1. The germline gives CDR1 MNHEY, CDR2 SVGAGI. The CDR3 sequence is CASSYSAGDTGELFF. DNA of the CDR3: TGTGCCAGCAGTTACTCTGCGGGGGACACCGGGGAGCTGTTTTTT.

Ten or more counts support this clonotype. A junction end diverges from the germline sequence, so it may reflect a read error. This chain uses TRBV4-3 with TRBJ2-2; 11 nucleotides agree with TRBD2. The CDR3 contains 15 residues. The germline V gene has CDR1 LGHNA and CDR2 YSLEER. CDR3 sequence: CASSLGLAGTGELFF. The CDR3 nucleotides read TGTGCCAGCAGCTTAGGACTAGCGGGCACCGGGGAGCTGTTTTTT.

The genes are TRBV10-3 and TRBJ2-6; TRBD1 or TRBD2 may be the D gene (5 bases each). Germline CDR1 ENHRY, CDR2 SYGVKD. This CDR3 has 18 residues. V lost 4 bases, J lost 0 bases, and 16 bases lay in between. This CDR3 reads CAISAGTGIISGANVLTF. The CDR3 coding sequence is TGTGCCATCAGTGCCGGGACGGGGATTATCTCTGGGGCCAACGTCCTGACTTTC.

The V and J genes are TRBV3-1 and TRBJ2-1; TRBD1 matches at 8 bases. Germline V gives CDR1 LGHDT, CDR2 YNNKEL (reference sequence). The CDR3 runs to 15 residues. Trimming cost V 1 base and J 10 bases; bases outside gene matches: 9. The CDR3 nucleotides read TGTGCCAGCAGCCAAGGGGCAGGGGGCGCAGGGGAGCAGTTCTTC. This encodes CASSQGAGGAGEQFF.